This TCR beta chain stems from a study of T cell responses to AZD1222 COVID-19 vaccine. Study-level results: Baseline seropositives among AZD1222 recipients totaled only five to seven.

This CDR3 is 13 amino acids long. Germline V gene data show CDR1 as SGHTA and CDR2 as FQGNSA. V lost 5 bases and J lost 2, with 10 bases in between. Produced via immunoSEQ multiplex PCR; TCRdb's table is partial and in-frame only. The top ten hold around 4.7% of the sample, which has over 110,000 clones, about 93% seen once. Details on this clone: Its antigen is not identified.

This TCR derives from an adult in good health. J is TRBJ2-7 and V is TRBV7-2; a weak D match, TRBD2 (6 bases). Sequencing was performed on peripheral blood, taken on day 0 of AZD1222 vaccination. CDR3 region: CASSLRLAYEQYF. The CDR3 DNA follows: TGTGCCAGCAGCCTACGACTAGCCTACGAGCAGTACTTC.